Presented here are 5 T cell receptor beta chains from one specimen sequenced in a study of blood T cells in healthy people across ages. A second PCR of roughly 7 to 11 cycles used a sample-barcoded 5' primer and a J-beta primer mix. TCRdb redid the calling of the 5' RACE reads with MiXCR, one entry per CDR3 protein. Of 1.6 million or so distinct CDR3 sequences listed, almost 35% are singletons. The sequencing sample was made of blood. Receptors were obtained from a woman between 25 and 40 years old in good health.

This clonotype appeared many times. The rearrangement links TRBV6-1 to TRBJ2-3; D is perhaps TRBD1 (7 bases). The CDR3 spans 15 residues. Germline V lookup: CDR1 MNHNS, CDR2 SASEGT. Trimming took off 8 bases at V and 1 base at J, with 16 bases between the two ends. In nucleotides, the CDR3 is TGTGCCAGCGGCCCGCGGGACAGTGGCACAGATACGCAGTATTTT. Protein: CASGPRDSGTDTQYF.

The rearrangement joins TRBV5-1 to TRBJ2-4; D might be TRBD2 (5 bases). From germline, CDR1 is SGHRS and CDR2 YFSETQ. The CDR3 is 13 residues long. The ends were cut back, 4 bases at V and 9 bases at J, with 14 bases in the middle. The CDR3: CASSPDARGIQYF. DNA of the CDR3: TGCGCCAGCAGCCCCGACGCCCGGGGCATTCAGTACTTC.

A single count supports this clonotype. The rearrangement links TRBV6-5 to TRBJ2-7, with D possibly matching TRBD1 (5 bases). Germline V gene lookup returns CDR1 MNHEY and CDR2 SVGAGI. The CDR3 spans 16 residues. Trimming shortened V by 4 bases and J by 6 bases, and 22 bases separated the two germline ends. The CDR3 protein is CASSCSSGQVLGEQYF. As DNA, the CDR3 is TGTGCCAGCAGTTGCTCGTCAGGGCAGGTGCTGGGCGAGCAGTACTTC.

The sample holds many counts of this clonotype. This chain uses TRBV4-2 with TRBJ1-4; D is ambiguous. V was cut by 1 base and J by 0 bases, with 6 bases left in between. There are 15 residues in the CDR3. CDR1 is LGHNA and CDR2 is YNFKEQ in the germline V gene. CDR3 sequence (DNA): TGTGCCAGCAGCCAAGTGGGAGCAACTAATGAAAAACTGTTTTTT. Encoded protein: CASSQVGATNEKLFF.

The rearrangement links TRBV10-3 to TRBJ2-2, with D hard to call. Between the trimmed V and J ends, which lost 2 bases and 2 bases, there was a span of 6 bases. This CDR3 has 14 amino acids. Germline CDR1 is ENHRY and CDR2 is SYGVKD. The CDR3 is CAISETDNTGELFF. The DNA of the CDR3 is TGTGCCATCAGTGAGACGGACAACACCGGGGAGCTGTTTTTT.